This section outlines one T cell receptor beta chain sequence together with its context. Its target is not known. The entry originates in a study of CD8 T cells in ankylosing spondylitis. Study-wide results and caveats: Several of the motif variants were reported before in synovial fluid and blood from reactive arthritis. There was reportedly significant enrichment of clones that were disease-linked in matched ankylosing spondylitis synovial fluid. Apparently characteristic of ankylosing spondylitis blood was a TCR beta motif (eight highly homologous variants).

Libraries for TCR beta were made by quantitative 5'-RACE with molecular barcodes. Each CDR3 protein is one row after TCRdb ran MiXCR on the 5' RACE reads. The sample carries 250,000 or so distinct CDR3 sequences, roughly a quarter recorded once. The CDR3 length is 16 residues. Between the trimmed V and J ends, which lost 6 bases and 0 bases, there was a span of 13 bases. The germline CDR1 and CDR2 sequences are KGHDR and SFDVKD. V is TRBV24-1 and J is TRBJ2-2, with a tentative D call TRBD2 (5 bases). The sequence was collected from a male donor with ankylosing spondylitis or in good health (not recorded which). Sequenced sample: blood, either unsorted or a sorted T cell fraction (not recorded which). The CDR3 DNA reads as TGTGCCACCAGTACAAGAGCGGCACCGAACACCGGGGAGCTGTTTTTT. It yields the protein CATSTRAAPNTGELFF.